Below are 23 T cell receptor beta chains sequenced from a single sample in a study of blood T cell repertoires in COVID-19. Profiling relied on immunoSEQ multiplex PCR, and the TCRdb table lists in-frame clones only, not all of them. Among 150,000 to 200,000 clones listed, 88% were seen once. Sequenced material: peripheral blood. The receptors come from a human donor in a cohort sampled during active COVID-19.

The chain couples TRBV5-4 to TRBJ1-6, with 10 nucleotides matching TRBD1. V lost 3 bases and J lost 7; bases outside the gene matches: 13. The CDR3 is 18 residues long. Germline V CDR1 and CDR2: SGHNT, YYREEE (reference sequence). The CDR3 DNA is TGTGCCAGCAGCTACCGCATGGACAGGGGACAGGGGAATTCACCCCTCCACTTT. As protein: CASSYRMDRGQGNSPLHF. The complete variable domain, with remaining parts taken from reference TRBV5-4 and TRBJ1-6, reads ETGVTQSPTHLIKTRGQQVTLRCSSQSGHNTVSWYQQALGQGPQFIFQYYREEENGRGNFPPRFSGLQFPNYSSELNVNALELDDSALYLCASSYRMDRGQGNSPLHFGNGTRLTVT.

V and J are TRBV6-2 or TRBV6-3 and TRBJ1-6, with 8 bases lining up with TRBD1. The CDR3 covers 15 residues. V trimming: 5 bases; J trimming: 7 bases; junction bases outside the gene matches: 7. Germline V gene data show CDR1 as MNHEY and CDR2 as SVGEGT. The CDR3 protein is CASSRLGQGNSPLHF. CDR3 bases: TGTGCCAGCAGTCGGCTAGGACAGGGAAATTCACCCCTCCACTTT.

This sequence joins TRBV28 and TRBJ1-1, with D perhaps matching TRBD1 (5 bases). The CDR3 is made up of 15 amino acids. Trimming pared 1 base from V and 2 bases from J, leaving 11 bases between. The germline gives CDR1 MDHEN, CDR2 SYDVKM. The CDR3: CASSLLWGTNTEAFF. In DNA form, the CDR3 reads TGTGCCAGCAGTTTATTATGGGGGACTAACACTGAAGCTTTCTTT. Looking up the rest from reference TRBV28 and TRBJ1-1 gives the full variable domain: DVKVTQSSRYLVKRTGEKVFLECVQDMDHENMFWYRQDPGLGLRLIYFSYDVKMKEKGDIPEGYSVSREKKERFSLILESASTNQTSMYLCASSLLWGTNTEAFFGQGTRLTVV.

This chain joins TRBV25-1 and TRBJ2-2; TRBD2 matches 7 bases. Germline V lookup: CDR1 MGHDK, CDR2 SYGVNS. Trimming at V came to 5 bases and at J to 1 base, leaving 4 bases not matched to a gene. This CDR3 is built from 15 residues. The chain's CDR3 is CASSRGGVNTGELFF. CDR3 bases: TGTGCCAGCAGTCGGGGAGGGGTGAACACCGGGGAGCTGTTTTTT.

The V and J genes are TRBV19 and TRBJ2-2; 9 bases map to TRBD2. The germline gives CDR1 LNHDA, CDR2 SQIVND (reference sequence). V shed 3 bases and J 5 bases; nucleotides not matched to a gene: 1. The CDR3 runs to 14 residues. CDR3: CASSILAGTGELFF. CDR3 sequence (DNA): TGTGCCAGTAGTATTCTAGCGGGGACCGGGGAGCTGTTTTTT.

The gene calls are TRBV19 and TRBJ2-7, with D maybe TRBD1 (5 bases). CDR1 is LNHDA, CDR2 SQIVND, per germline (reference sequence). Trimming took 3 bases from V and 0 from J, leaving 12 bases between them. This CDR3 spans 15 amino acids. In DNA, the CDR3 is TGTGCCAGTAGTATTGGATGGGGCAGCTCCTACGAGCAGTACTTC. Residues: CASSIGWGSSYEQYF.

The chain uses TRBV6-2 or TRBV6-3 and TRBJ1-5; D is unresolved. CDR3 size: 13 residues. Trimming stripped 4 bases from V and 4 bases from J, with 8 bases between. Per the germline V gene, CDR1 is MNHEY and CDR2 is SVGEGT. CDR3 nucleotide sequence: TGTGCCAGCAGTTGGAGCCTTAATCAGCCCCAGCATTTT. Its translation is CASSWSLNQPQHF.

The chain joins TRBV5-1 to TRBJ1-1, with no clear D. Looked up from germline, CDR1 is SGHRS and CDR2 is YFSETQ. The CDR3 runs to 13 residues. V was clipped by 4 bases and J by 4 bases, with 11 bases between them. The CDR3 sequence is CASSRVSATEAFF. In DNA form, the CDR3 reads TGCGCCAGCAGCAGAGTGAGTGCCACTGAAGCTTTCTTT.

This chain connects TRBV19 to TRBJ1-1; tentative D call: TRBD1 (5 bases). The CDR3 covers 15 residues. V was cut by 3 bases and J by 1 base, with 12 bases left in between. The germline gives CDR1 LNHDA, CDR2 SQIVND (reference sequence). The DNA for the CDR3 is TGTGCCAGTAGTATCCAGACAGCTCCGAACACTGAAGCTTTCTTT. Amino acid sequence: CASSIQTAPNTEAFF.

The V call is TRBV27, the J call TRBJ1-4; a weak D match, TRBD1 (5 bases). CDR1 and CDR2 from the germline V gene are MNHEY and SMNVEV (reference sequence). V lost 6 bases and J lost 3, with 14 bases in between. The CDR3 runs 15 residues. DNA of the CDR3: TGTGCCAGCAGACCATGGGGGGTAGCTAATGAAAAACTGTTTTTT. Translated, it gives CASRPWGVANEKLFF.

J is TRBJ2-7 and V is TRBV10-3; a weak D match, TRBD1 (6 bases). CDR1 is ENHRY and CDR2 is SYGVKD in the germline V gene. The length of the CDR3 is 15 residues. Trimming took off 1 base at V and 2 bases at J, with 12 bases between the two ends. The CDR3 spells CAISEFIGTPYEQYF. The CDR3 region has the DNA TGTGCCATCAGTGAGTTTATCGGGACACCCTACGAGCAGTACTTC.

This rearrangement joins TRBV25-1 to TRBJ1-2; tentatively, D is TRBD1 (6 bases). Trimming took 2 bases from V and 7 from J, leaving 14 bases between them. CDR3 length equals 14 residues. Germline CDR1 reads MGHDK; CDR2 reads SYGVNS. CDR3 coding DNA: TGTGCCAGCAGTGAAGAAGAGGGGGTCCCTGGCTACACCTTC. It translates to CASSEEEGVPGYTF.

This rearrangement joins TRBV4-1 to TRBJ1-1, with a weak D call TRBD1 (5 bases). The CDR3 is 19 amino acids. V gave up 1 base and J gave up 6 bases, with 27 bases separating them. Looked up from germline, CDR1 is MGHRA and CDR2 is YSYEKL. The CDR3, as DNA: TGCGCCAGCAGCCAAGTAAGGGGTGGACCCCCCGTGCCCGGTGCTGAAGCTTTCTTT. It yields the protein CASSQVRGGPPVPGAEAFF.

The CDR3 nucleotides read TGTGCCAGCAGTTTGACTAACCCTAGCACAGATACGCAGTATTTT. Residues: CASSLTNPSTDTQYF. The chain combines TRBV6-6 with TRBJ2-3; tentative D call: TRBD2 (5 bases). The CDR3 covers 15 residues. V lost 4 bases and J 0 bases, leaving 11 bases between the germline ends. Germline V gives CDR1 MNHNY, CDR2 SVGAGI (reference sequence).

The gene calls are TRBV18 and TRBJ1-4; D is uncertain. This CDR3 spans 15 amino acids. Germline CDR1 and CDR2: KGHSH and LQKENI. V was shortened by 0 bases and J by 4 bases, with 9 bases between the two germline ends. The CDR3 region has the DNA TGTGCCAGCTCACCACCTGGCGGCATTAATGAAAAACTGTTTTTT. Amino acid sequence: CASSPPGGINEKLFF.

The chain combines TRBV6-5 with TRBJ1-1; D is perhaps TRBD1 (6 bases). This CDR3 is 15 amino acids long. V dropped 7 bases and J dropped 4 bases, with 19 bases sitting between them. Germline V gene lookup returns CDR1 MNHEY and CDR2 SVGAGI. The CDR3 protein is CASKQEGVVFTEAFF. In nucleotides, the CDR3 is TGTGCCAGCAAACAAGAGGGGGTCGTGTTCACTGAAGCTTTCTTT.

The gene calls are TRBV6-2 or TRBV6-3 and TRBJ2-1; maybe TRBD2 (6 bases). From germline, CDR1 is MNHEY and CDR2 SVGEGT. There are 14 residues in the CDR3. V was pared by 6 bases and J by 5 bases, with 14 bases between. The CDR3: CASSEAGRNNEQFF. Written as DNA, the CDR3 is TGTGCCAGCAGCGAAGCGGGTAGAAACAATGAGCAGTTCTTC.

In its sample, this clone was seen a few times. The V call is TRBV1, the J call TRBJ2-1; the table's TRBD2 call for D was not verified on the DNA. TRBV1 is a pseudogene. CDR3 length equals 17 residues. As DNA, the CDR3 is TGCACCAGCAGCCAAACAATGGGGCGGGGACCCAAGGATGAGCAGTTCTTC. It codes for CTSSQTMGRGPKDEQFF.

Here the CDR3 DNA reads TGTGCCAGCAGAGCGACAGGAATGAACACTGAAGCTTTCTTT. Protein: CASRATGMNTEAFF. This chain joins TRBV7-9 and TRBJ1-1, with D possibly matching TRBD1 (6 bases). V lost 6 bases, J lost 0 bases, and 11 bases lay in between. The V gene's germline CDR1 is SEHNR and CDR2 FQNEAQ (reference sequence). The CDR3 has 14 residues.

The rearrangement links TRBV5-5 to TRBJ2-7; 7 bases align to TRBD2. The CDR3 is 14 amino acids. V was pared by 4 bases and J by 4 bases, with 8 bases of the junction left unmatched. The V gene's germline CDR1 is SGHKS and CDR2 YYEKEE (reference sequence). CDR3 residues: CASSRGGLRYEQYF. The CDR3 nucleotides are TGTGCCAGCAGCCGCGGGGGACTCAGGTACGAGCAGTACTTC. Drawing the rest from reference TRBV5-5 and TRBJ2-7, the complete variable domain is DAGVTQSPTHLIKTRGQQVTLRCSPISGHKSVSWYQQVLGQGPQFIFQYYEKEERGRGNFPDRFSARQFPNYSSELNVNALLLGDSALYLCASSRGGLRYEQYFGPGTRLTVT.

This chain links TRBV6-1 with TRBJ1-1, with 7 bases lining up with TRBD1. Trimming at V came to 0 bases and at J to 8 bases, leaving 6 bases not matched to a gene. Germline CDR1 is MNHNS and CDR2 is SASEGT. The CDR3 consists of 14 residues. The CDR3 region is CASSEAGTDAEAFF. The CDR3 DNA is TGTGCCAGCAGTGAAGCCGGGACAGATGCGGAAGCTTTCTTT.

This chain connects TRBV7-9 to TRBJ2-7; tentatively, D is TRBD1 (7 bases). Germline V gives CDR1 SEHNR, CDR2 FQNEAQ (reference sequence). Trimming shortened V by 3 bases and J by 5 bases, and 17 bases separated the two germline ends. The CDR3 sequence is 15 residues long. The CDR3 DNA sequence: TGTGCCAGCAGCTTCGGGCAGGGGGAGGAGGACGAGCAGTACTTC. It codes for CASSFGQGEEDEQYF.

This chain uses TRBV3-1 (or the pseudogene TRBV3-2) with TRBJ2-7, with 13 bases aligning to TRBD2. The CDR3 is made up of 15 amino acids. The germline V gene has CDR1 LGHDT and CDR2 YNNKEL (reference sequence). The V segment lost 4 bases and the J segment 3 bases; nucleotides outside the gene matches: 3. CDR3 in amino acids: CASSRTSGSHYEQYF. CDR3 sequence (DNA): TGTGCCAGCAGCCGGACTAGCGGGAGCCACTACGAGCAGTACTTC.